Listed here are 24 T cell receptor beta chains from one sample, sequenced in a study of a mutant IDH1 vaccine in newly diagnosed glioma. Produced via immunoSEQ multiplex PCR; TCRdb's table is partial and in-frame only. Among some 50,000 clones listed, about 61% were seen once. Indicated time point: week 47, end of study. In every dose of vaccine, 300 ug of mutant IDH1 20-mer peptide was given alongside topical imiquimod. Antigen specificity for these receptors is unknown. The material was peripheral blood mononuclear cells (PBMCs), obtained from a glioma patient whose treatment included an IDH1 peptide vaccine. The receptors were sampled from a man aged 35-49 years with glioma. Some clones in this sample may be carry-over from other donors' samples.

The rearrangement joins TRBV4-1 to TRBJ2-7; TRBD2 agrees at 9 bases. J lost 4 bases, V lost 0 bases, and 7 bases had no gene match. This CDR3 comprises 16 residues. Germline V lookup: CDR1 MGHRA, CDR2 YSYEKL. The CDR3 DNA sequence: TGCGCCAGCAGCCAAGATGGGGCTAGCGGGGCATACGAGCAGTACTTC. Its translation: CASSQDGASGAYEQYF.

The chain has TRBV7-7 and TRBJ2-5, with TRBD1 matching over 8 bases. The CDR3 is 14 residues long. Germline-derived CDR1 and CDR2 are SSHAT and FNYEAQ (reference sequence). J lost 2 bases, V lost 5 bases, and 4 bases had no gene match. CDR3 in amino acids: CASSPRTGQETQYF. The CDR3 bases are TGTGCCAGCAGCCCGCGGACAGGGCAAGAGACCCAGTACTTC.

This chain joins TRBV27 and TRBJ2-7; D possibly matches TRBD1 or TRBD2 (5 bases each). Germline CDR1 reads MNHEY; CDR2 reads SMNVEV (reference sequence). Between the trimmed V and J ends, which lost 2 bases and 9 bases, there was a span of 8 bases. This CDR3 has 11 residues. The CDR3 here is CASSLGTVQYF. The DNA for the CDR3 is TGTGCCAGCAGTTTAGGGACGGTGCAGTACTTC.

The gene calls are TRBV7-9 and TRBJ1-1; possibly TRBD1 for D (5 bases). CDR3 length: 17 residues. Trimming took off 1 base at V and 0 bases at J, with 15 bases between the two ends. The V gene's germline CDR1 is SEHNR and CDR2 FQNEAQ (reference sequence). The CDR3 here is CASSLVSQGPLNTEAFF. CDR3 DNA: TGTGCCAGCAGCTTAGTGTCCCAGGGCCCCTTGAACACTGAAGCTTTCTTT.

In this sample, this clone turned up a few times. The chain employs TRBV18 and TRBJ2-2; D gene unclear. This CDR3 has 13 amino acids. The germline V and J ends were trimmed by 0 bases and 7 bases, with 6 bases remaining between them. Germline assignment: CDR1 KGHSH and CDR2 LQKENI. The CDR3 DNA follows: TGTGCCAGCTCACCACCTTCAGTCGGGGAGCTGTTTTTT. Protein: CASSPPSVGELFF.

The chain is built from TRBV30 and TRBJ1-6, with 7 bases fitting TRBD1. The germline CDR1 and CDR2 sequences are GTSNPN and SVGIG (reference sequence). Trimming at V came to 0 bases and at J to 8 bases, leaving 1 base not matched to a gene. This CDR3 has 13 residues. The CDR3 here is CAWSVRGDSPLHF. CDR3 DNA sequence: TGTGCCTGGAGTGTCAGGGGGGATTCACCCCTCCACTTT.

V and J are TRBV5-6 and TRBJ1-2; no clear D. CDR3 length: 16 amino acids. The ends were cut back, 1 base at V and 4 bases at J, with 17 bases in the middle. Germline assignment: CDR1 SGHDT and CDR2 YYEEEE. The CDR3 sequence: CASSLYGQGWGYGYTF. CDR3 coding DNA: TGTGCCAGCAGCTTGTATGGTCAAGGATGGGGCTATGGCTACACCTTC.

In this sample, this clone turned up a few times. The rearrangement links TRBV4-1 to TRBJ1-1, with TRBD1 as a possible D gene (5 bases). V lost 4 bases to trimming and J lost 1 base, with 13 bases between them. The germline V gene has CDR1 MGHRA and CDR2 YSYEKL. The CDR3 sequence is 15 residues long. CDR3 in DNA: TGCGCCAGCAGCCCCCCGCCAGGGACGAACACTGAAGCTTTCTTT. Residues: CASSPPPGTNTEAFF.

The genes are TRBV5-4 and TRBJ2-7, with TRBD1 identical over 9 bases. The CDR3 contains 14 residues. Germline CDR1 SGHNT, CDR2 YYREEE (reference sequence). V gave up 4 bases and J gave up 0 bases; unmatched junction bases: 2. The CDR3 region is CASSRDRDSYEQYF. CDR3 DNA: TGTGCCAGCAGCCGGGACAGGGACTCCTACGAGCAGTACTTC.

J is TRBJ2-1 and V is TRBV2; 9 positions match TRBD2. Germline trimming cut 8 bases from V and 2 bases from J; bases unmatched to any gene: 7. The germline V gene encodes CDR1 SNHLY and CDR2 FYNNEI. The CDR3 has 15 amino acids. The DNA of the CDR3 is TGTGCCAGCCGCCAGACTAGCGGACCCTACAATGAGCAGTTCTTC. It codes for CASRQTSGPYNEQFF.

This clone has only one observation. The J gene is TRBJ1-2, the V gene TRBV6-5; 8 bases agree with TRBD1. Germline V CDR1 and CDR2: MNHEY, SVGAGI. The V gene end was trimmed by 7 bases and the J gene end by 0 bases; junction bases not matched to a gene: 7. The CDR3 length is 15 residues. CDR3 protein: CASTSQGGTNYGYTF. The CDR3 nucleotides are TGTGCCAGCACCTCACAGGGGGGGACTAACTATGGCTACACCTTC.

CDR3 coding DNA: TGTGCCACCAGCAGAGGTACAGATTCTATCGAGCAGTACTTC. Its protein product is CATSRGTDSIEQYF. This chain connects TRBV15 to TRBJ2-7; D gene ambiguous. The CDR3 runs 14 residues. Germline loops: CDR1 LNHNV, CDR2 YYDKDF (reference sequence). V was shortened by 1 base and J by 6 bases, with 13 bases between the two germline ends.

This clone was seen only once. CDR3 amino acids: CASSEIRTYEQYF. As DNA, the CDR3 is TGTGCCAGCAGTGAAATTCGCACCTACGAGCAGTACTTC. This chain links TRBV6-1 with TRBJ2-7; D not resolved. The V end lost 2 bases, the J end lost 2 bases, and 7 bases lay between the germline ends. The CDR3 is 13 residues long. Germline-derived CDR1 and CDR2 are MNHNS and SASEGT.

This clone has a single count. CDR3 nucleotides: TGTGCCAGCAGCGGAGGACAGGGGACCTACGAGCAGTACTTC. It translates to CASSGGQGTYEQYF. The rearrangement uses TRBV5-4 and TRBJ2-7, with 9 bases identical to TRBD1. Per germline, CDR1 SGHNT and CDR2 YYREEE (reference sequence). The length of the CDR3 is 14 residues. V shed 4 bases, J shed 2 bases, and the junction held 4 bases outside the gene matches.

This clone was seen a handful of times. V is TRBV18 and J is TRBJ2-5, with no clear D. The CDR3 sequence is 13 residues long. Trimming shortened V by 9 bases and J by 1 base, and 12 bases separated the two germline ends. CDR1 KGHSH and CDR2 LQKENI come from the germline V gene. In DNA form, the CDR3 reads TGTGCCAGTTCTCCCGGTACCCAAGAGACCCAGTACTTC. The encoded protein is CASSPGTQETQYF.

The CDR3 nucleotides read TGTGCCAGCAGTGAAGAAGGCCCCTCTGGGGGCCGCTATGGCTACACCTTC. Translated, it gives CASSEEGPSGGRYGYTF. The chain has TRBV25-1 and TRBJ1-2, with D possibly matching TRBD1 (6 bases). CDR1 MGHDK and CDR2 SYGVNS come from the germline V gene. This CDR3 is 17 amino acids long. V lost 2 bases, J lost 4 bases, and 20 bases lay in between.

The chain couples TRBV27 to TRBJ2-2, with 7 bases matching TRBD1. V shed 3 bases and J 1 base; nucleotides not matched to a gene: 5. Germline V gives CDR1 MNHEY, CDR2 SMNVEV (reference sequence). CDR3 length equals 16 residues. The CDR3 nucleotides are TGTGCCAGCAGTTTCACTTGGACAGGGAACACCGGGGAGCTGTTTTTT. This translates into CASSFTWTGNTGELFF.

About this clone: At the DNA level, this CDR3 is encoded by other sequences in the same sample as well. The CDR3 nucleotides are TGTGCCAGCAGCCCTTCTGGAAACACCATATATTTT. Its protein product is CASSPSGNTIYF. The chain links TRBV14 to TRBJ1-3; D not resolved. Trimming pared 4 bases from V and 1 base from J, leaving 2 bases between. CDR1 is SGHDN, CDR2 FVKESK, per germline. The CDR3 length is 12 residues.

The chain has TRBV6-5 and TRBJ2-1; the D gene is possibly TRBD1 (6 bases). The CDR3 length is 14 residues. CDR1 and CDR2 from the germline V gene are MNHEY and SVGAGI. Trimming took 4 bases from V and 10 from J, leaving 17 bases between them. DNA of the CDR3: TGTGCCAGCAGTTTGTCTCCGGGACAACCAGAGCAGTTCTTC. It yields the protein CASSLSPGQPEQFF.

This clone has only one observation. The chain links TRBV2 to TRBJ1-1; no firm D call. The V and J ends lost 1 base and 2 bases respectively, with 11 bases between them. Germline lookup yields CDR1 SNHLY and CDR2 FYNNEI. The CDR3 is made up of 15 amino acids. The CDR3 is CASSEGAGVNTEAFF. In nucleotides, the CDR3 is TGTGCCAGCAGTGAAGGTGCAGGAGTCAACACTGAAGCTTTCTTT.

V is TRBV30 and J is TRBJ1-2; D unclear. CDR1 and CDR2 (germline): GTSNPN, SVGIG (reference sequence). The CDR3 has 13 residues. Trimming left V 6 bases short and J 8 bases short, with 19 bases between. The CDR3 reads CACTPGPQRGYTF. In DNA, the CDR3 is TGTGCCTGCACACCCGGCCCACAGCGGGGCTACACCTTC.

The V gene is TRBV5-4, the J gene TRBJ2-2; 7 positions match TRBD1. V lost 0 bases, J lost 2 bases, and 10 bases stayed unmatched. From germline, CDR1 is SGHNT and CDR2 YYREEE (reference sequence). The length of the CDR3 is 18 residues. The CDR3 region is CASSLGGPGQSNTGELFF. CDR3 sequence (DNA): TGTGCCAGCAGCTTGGGGGGGCCGGGACAGTCTAACACCGGGGAGCTGTTTTTT.

The chain recombines TRBV19 with TRBJ1-1; tentative D call: TRBD1 (5 bases). Trimming stripped 7 bases from V and 1 base from J, with 13 bases between. In germline, CDR1 is LNHDA, CDR2 SQIVND (reference sequence). This CDR3 is built from 14 residues. CDR3 protein: CASTDGQTNTEAFF. The CDR3 DNA reads TGTGCCAGTACCGATGGACAAACGAACACTGAAGCTTTCTTT.

The chain is built from TRBV2 and TRBJ1-3; a possible D gene is TRBD1 (5 bases). The CDR3 contains 16 residues. From germline, CDR1 is SNHLY and CDR2 FYNNEI. Trimming took off 4 bases at V and 2 bases at J, with 15 bases between the two ends. The CDR3 loop is CASSAQGPGAGNTIYF. CDR3 DNA sequence: TGTGCCAGCAGTGCCCAGGGACCCGGGGCTGGAAACACCATATATTTT.